This paragraph covers one T cell receptor (beta chain) sequence. This specimen comes from a study of blood T cell repertoires in COVID-19. Background on the study: From the United States, Italy and Spain came samples of acute and convalescent COVID-19. Sources were T cells, B-cell-depleted T cells, or PBMCs; the material itself was cDNA or gDNA.

The V and J ends lost 4 bases and 7 bases respectively, with 13 bases between them. Germline CDR1 is LNHDA and CDR2 is SQIVND (reference sequence). The CDR3 is 14 amino acids. Two consecutive negative NP/OP PCR tests, clearance, or resolved symptoms defined Cohort 3 recovery. Using immunoSEQ multiplex PCR, the repertoire was profiled, and TCRdb retains in-frame clones only, with some absent. This sample has about 390,000 clones, with 80% to 90% found just once. Sequenced material: PBMCs or T cells enriched from blood (not recorded which). The source of this sequence is a woman between 50 and 59 years old who had recovered from COVID-19. The J gene is TRBJ1-4, the V gene TRBV19, with D perhaps TRBD1 (6 bases). CDR3 in amino acids: CASSNRERGEKLFF. The DNA of the CDR3 is TGTGCCAGTAGTAACAGGGAACGGGGTGAAAAACTGTTTTTT.